This TCR beta chain came from a study of blood T cells in healthy people across ages. Regarding the study as a whole: TCR beta diversity, measured per million T cells, fell in a roughly linear way with age.

With a J-beta primer mix and a sample-barcoded 5' primer, a second PCR ran about 7 to 12 cycles. Template switching added a 12-random-nucleotide identifier to every cDNA molecule. Via MiXCR, TCRdb re-called the 5' RACE reads, giving one row per CDR3 protein. The data hold 1.5 million to 1.9 million distinct CDR3 sequences, with 35% to 45% observed a single time. Each of the donors had 8 to 10 milliliters of peripheral blood drawn into EDTA-treated Vacutainer tubes. Isolation yielded PBMCs, at least 6.5 million per sample, in every case. The V gene lost 5 bases and the J gene lost 2 bases, with 14 bases spanning the gap. The CDR3 contains 15 residues. The germline CDR1 and CDR2 sequences are MRHNA and SNTAGT. A word on this clonotype: Its antigen remains unknown.

The V gene is TRBV6-4, the J gene TRBJ2-3; the D gene is possibly TRBD2 (6 bases). The sample taken for sequencing was blood. The receptor was isolated from a woman under 30 in good health. The CDR3 loop reads CASSQRVGFTDTQYF. The CDR3 DNA is TGTGCCAGCAGTCAGCGGGTGGGGTTCACAGATACGCAGTATTTT.